These 16 T cell receptor beta chains were sequenced from one sample in a study of Ad26.COV2.S vaccination and SARS-CoV-2 variants. The table came from immunoSEQ multiplex PCR; TCRdb's copy has only in-frame clones and leaves some out. This table holds 440,000 or so clones, roughly 88% found once. Treatment meaning: approximately 18 received Ad26.COV2.S at low or high dose, single or two shots; 5 received placebo; per-sample allocation not given. The samples date from day 63 after the first vaccine or placebo injection. The sample consisted of peripheral blood, taken in a trial of Ad26.COV2.S vaccine versus placebo. These receptors all stem from a person between 18 and 65 years old who received the Ad26.COV2.S COVID-19 vaccine or a placebo.

The chain recombines TRBV27 with TRBJ2-7; 11 nucleotides line up with TRBD2. CDR1 is MNHEY and CDR2 is SMNVEV in the germline V gene (reference sequence). The CDR3 spans 16 residues. V lost 4 bases, J lost 3 bases, and 8 bases stayed unmatched. The CDR3 loop is CASSSSSGRLIYEQYF. The CDR3 nucleotides are TGTGCCAGCAGTTCGTCTAGCGGGAGGCTCATCTACGAGCAGTACTTC.

The CDR3, as DNA: TGTGCCAGCAGCCGACCCCGGACAGCTCCTTTCCCTAATTCACCCCTCCACTTT. Translation: CASSRPRTAPFPNSPLHF. V usage is TRBV6-6 and J usage is TRBJ1-6; TRBD1 might be the D (6 bases). The V gene lost 6 bases and the J gene lost 6 bases, with 24 bases spanning the gap. The CDR3 sequence is 18 residues long. Germline CDR1 reads MNHNY; CDR2 reads SVGAGI (reference sequence).

This chain links TRBV7-9 with TRBJ2-1; D is possibly TRBD2 (5 bases). The germline V gene encodes CDR1 SEHNR and CDR2 FQNEAQ (reference sequence). The CDR3 has 12 residues. Trimming cost V 4 bases and J 8 bases, with 9 bases left between them. CDR3 in DNA: TGTGCCAGCAGCTCCGGAGGTGATGAGCAGTTCTTC. This sequence encodes CASSSGGDEQFF. Combining the CDR3 with reference TRBV7-9 and TRBJ2-1 gives the whole variable domain DTGVSQNPRHKITKRGQNVTFRCDPISEHNRLYWYRQTLGQGPEFLTYFQNEAQLEKSRLLSDRFSAERPKGSFSTLEIQRTEQGDSAMYLCASSSGGDEQFFGPGTRLTVL.

The chain links TRBV9 to TRBJ1-4; D is uncertain. Deletions cut 4 bases from V and 7 bases from J, with 14 bases between. CDR3 size: 14 residues. From germline, CDR1 is SGDLS and CDR2 YYNGEE. The DNA for the CDR3 is TGTGCCAGCAGCCCCACCCCGGAGAGTGAAAAACTGTTTTTT. Translated: CASSPTPESEKLFF.

The chain uses TRBV27 and TRBJ2-2, with 14 bases lining up with TRBD2. J gave up 4 bases and V 0 bases, and 10 bases lay outside the gene matches. The germline V gene encodes CDR1 MNHEY and CDR2 SMNVEV (reference sequence). The CDR3 has 20 amino acids. The DNA for the CDR3 is TGTGCCAGCAGTTTATCGTGGACTAGCGGGAGGATATTAGGCACCGGGGAGCTGTTTTTT. Translated: CASSLSWTSGRILGTGELFF.

The genes are TRBV25-1 and TRBJ2-5, with 12 bases fitting TRBD1. There are 16 residues in the CDR3. From germline, CDR1 is MGHDK and CDR2 SYGVNS. Trimming cost V 5 bases and J 5 bases; bases outside gene matches: 9. In DNA, the CDR3 is TGTGCCAGCAGTTCACCCGGGACAGGGGGCACGGAGACCCAGTACTTC. Residues: CASSSPGTGGTETQYF. Looking up the rest from reference TRBV25-1 and TRBJ2-5 gives the full variable domain: EADIYQTPRYLVIGTGKKITLECSQTMGHDKMYWYQQDPGMELHLIHYSYGVNSTEKGDLSSESTVSRIRTEHFPLTLESARPSHTSQYLCASSSPGTGGTETQYFGPGTRLLVL.

The chain carries TRBV6-1 and TRBJ1-5; 7 bases are shared with TRBD1. Germline trimming cut 11 bases from V and 4 bases from J; bases unmatched to any gene: 5. The germline gives CDR1 MNHNS, CDR2 SASEGT. The CDR3 sequence is 12 residues long. CDR3 residues: CASRDSNQPQHF. CDR3 bases: TGTGCCTCCCGGGACAGTAATCAGCCCCAGCATTTT.

The V call is TRBV4-1, the J call TRBJ2-1, with 7 bases aligning to TRBD2. The length of the CDR3 is 18 residues. Germline assignment: CDR1 MGHRA and CDR2 YSYEKL. With V trimmed by 0 bases and J by 2 bases, 10 bases remained unmatched. For the CDR3, the DNA is TGCGCCAGCAGCCAAGATCGTGGGAGGGCCGAGGCCTACAATGAGCAGTTCTTC. Translating it yields CASSQDRGRAEAYNEQFF.

The chain couples TRBV19 to TRBJ1-5, with 9 bases that match TRBD1. CDR3 length: 15 amino acids. V shed 8 bases, J shed 0 bases, and the junction held 5 bases outside the gene matches. CDR1 and CDR2 (germline): LNHDA, SQIVND (reference sequence). In DNA form, the CDR3 reads TGTGCCAGTGGACAGGGGCTCGATAGCAATCAGCCCCAGCATTTT. Its protein product is CASGQGLDSNQPQHF. Using reference TRBV19 and TRBJ1-5 for the parts outside the CDR3, the full variable domain is DGGITQSPKYLFRKEGQNVTLSCEQNLNHDAMYWYRQDPGQGLRLIYYSQIVNDFQKGDIAEGYSVSREKKESFPLTVTSAQKNPTAFYLCASGQGLDSNQPQHFGDGTRLSIL.

In regard to this clone: A read error may produce the germline difference seen at one junction end. V is TRBV11-1 and J is TRBJ2-1, with 11 bases lining up with TRBD2. The germline V gene has CDR1 SGHAT and CDR2 FQDESV (reference sequence). This CDR3 spans 15 amino acids. This chain's CDR3 is CASRLAGGGHNEQFF. For the CDR3, the DNA is TGTGCCAGCAGGTTAGCGGGAGGGGGTCACAATGAGCAGTTCTTC.

The V and J genes are TRBV12-3 or TRBV12-4 and TRBJ2-1; 8 nucleotides align to TRBD2. The length of the CDR3 is 13 residues. Unmatched junction bases numbered 5, after V lost 7 bases and J lost 6 bases. CDR3 nucleotide sequence: TGTGCCAGCACCCCCGGGACTAGCAATGAGCAGTTCTTC. It specifies CASTPGTSNEQFF.

This chain connects TRBV19 to TRBJ2-5, with D tentatively TRBD2 (7 bases). Germline assignment: CDR1 LNHDA and CDR2 SQIVND (reference sequence). Deletions cut 4 bases from V and 4 bases from J, with 28 bases between. This CDR3 has 19 amino acids. The CDR3 loop is CASSKQGSFAGAVLETQYF. The CDR3 bases are TGTGCCAGTAGTAAACAGGGTAGCTTCGCGGGAGCCGTTTTAGAGACCCAGTACTTC.

The J gene is TRBJ1-4, the V gene TRBV5-1; possibly TRBD1 for D (5 bases). Trimming took off 0 bases at V and 3 bases at J, with 12 bases between the two ends. Germline CDR1 and CDR2: SGHRS and YFSETQ. CDR3 length: 16 residues. The CDR3 region is CASSLVGEEANEKLFF. The CDR3 DNA sequence: TGCGCCAGCAGCTTGGTGGGGGAGGAGGCTAATGAAAAACTGTTTTTT.

This clone has only one observation. This chain uses TRBV19 with TRBJ1-2; 7 bases align to TRBD1. V dropped 3 bases and J dropped 14; count of bases not matched to a gene: 18. The CDR3 runs to 15 residues. Germline loops: CDR1 LNHDA, CDR2 SQIVND (reference sequence). The CDR3 DNA sequence: TGTGCCAGTAGTATGTGGAAGCGGGGACAGTTAAGCCTTACCTTC. Its protein is CASSMWKRGQLSLTF.

The V call is TRBV12-3 or TRBV12-4, the J call TRBJ2-3; the D gene is possibly TRBD1 (6 bases). Trimming removed 7 bases at V and 3 bases at J, with 8 bases between. The CDR3 consists of 12 residues. CDR3 sequence: CASNQGTDTQYF. The CDR3, as DNA: TGTGCCAGCAATCAGGGGACAGATACGCAGTATTTT.

The chain employs TRBV30 and TRBJ2-1; TRBD1 might be the D (5 bases). There are 16 residues in the CDR3. Germline V gives CDR1 GTSNPN, CDR2 SVGIG (reference sequence). With 1 base removed from V and 3 bases from J, the gap between germline ends came to 16 bases. The CDR3 is CAWSAPTGDGYNEQFF. CDR3 in DNA: TGTGCCTGGAGTGCCCCTACAGGAGACGGCTACAATGAGCAGTTCTTC.